Below, one T cell receptor (beta chain) is given with its context. The antigen is undetermined. This record belongs to a study of cytomegalovirus exposure and HLA in healthy donors. Study at large: There were under 130 million unique TCR beta sequences, drawn from around 180 million T cells, in an earlier analysis.

Trimming at V came to 10 bases and at J to 3 bases, leaving 13 bases not matched to a gene. The CDR3 has 15 amino acids. Germline CDR1 is MNHNY and CDR2 is SVGAGI (reference sequence). Regarding the study as a whole: V segments that were indistinguishable, TRBV6-2 and TRBV6-3 among them, were omitted from analysis. A list of approximately 160 TCR beta chains associated with cytomegalovirus was given. Later analysis showed TCR association rates varying by HLA locus, highest for DRB1 and lowest for HLA-C.

Amplification used 60 Vbeta primers and 13 Jbeta primers. Measured with immunoSEQ multiplex PCR; TCRdb has only the in-frame clones, and not every one. The table lists some 200,000 clones, 70% of them singletons. The chain links TRBV6-6 to TRBJ1-2; 8 bases line up with TRBD1. What was sequenced was PBMCs. This sequence was found in a man aged 35 to 55 in good health and CMV-seropositive. The CDR3 reads CATRYPGGGDYGYTF. CDR3 in DNA: TGTGCCACCAGATACCCAGGGGGCGGAGACTATGGCTACACCTTC.